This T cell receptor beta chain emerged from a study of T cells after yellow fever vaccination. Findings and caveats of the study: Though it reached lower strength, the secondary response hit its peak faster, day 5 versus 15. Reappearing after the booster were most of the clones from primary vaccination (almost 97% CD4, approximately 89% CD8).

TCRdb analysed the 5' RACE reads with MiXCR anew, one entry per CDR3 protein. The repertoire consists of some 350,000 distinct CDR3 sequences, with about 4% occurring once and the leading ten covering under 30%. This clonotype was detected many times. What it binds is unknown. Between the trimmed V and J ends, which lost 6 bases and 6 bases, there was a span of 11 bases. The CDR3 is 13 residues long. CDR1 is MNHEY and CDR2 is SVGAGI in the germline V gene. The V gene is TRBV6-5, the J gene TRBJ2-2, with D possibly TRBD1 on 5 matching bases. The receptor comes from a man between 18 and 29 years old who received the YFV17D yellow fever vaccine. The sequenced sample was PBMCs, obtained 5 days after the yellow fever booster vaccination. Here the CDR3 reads CASSYQGPGELFF. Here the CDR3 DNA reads TGTGCCAGCAGCTACCAGGGTCCCGGGGAGCTGTTTTTT.